These T cell receptor beta chains were read from a single sample in a study of control samples from healthy donors and cancer patients. Assay used: immunoSEQ multiplex PCR; TCRdb lists only in-frame clones, some missing. Of approximately 100,000 clones listed, approximately 90% are singletons. The sequenced sample consisted of blood. The origin of the receptors is a man aged 25-45 years in good health. CDR3s include the opening cysteine and the closing phenylalanine or tryptophan.

CDR3aa,v_gene,j_gene,len
CASSFPNNYGYTF,TRBV12-3/TRBV12-4,TRBJ1-2,13
CASSGVRPQHF,TRBV6-5,TRBJ1-5,11
CASTLTGGTEAFF,TRBV12-3/TRBV12-4,TRBJ1-1,13
CATSDVTRGSTDTQYF,TRBV24-1,TRBJ2-3,16
CASGLVRGMNTEAFF,TRBV12-5,TRBJ1-1,15
CALSGGAKNEQFF,TRBV7-9,TRBJ2-1,13
CASSLTPGANEKLFF,TRBV6-6,TRBJ1-4,15
CASSFPGGRGYEQYF,TRBV28,TRBJ2-7,15
CASSATGTGLVKLFF,TRBV28,TRBJ1-4,15
CASSFRRPQETQYF,TRBV5-1,TRBJ2-5,14
CASSRDYTTDTQYF,TRBV5-8,TRBJ2-3,14
CASSESRVYGEAFF,TRBV10-2,TRBJ1-1,14
CSETDRLYGYTF,TRBV29-1,TRBJ1-2,12
CASRDRDSSYNEQFF,TRBV6-6,TRBJ2-1,15
CASSYGWNQPQHF,TRBV6-6,TRBJ1-5,13
CASSSMAGGQKETQYF,TRBV3-1/TRBV3-2,TRBJ2-5,16
CASSLTGAGQPQHF,TRBV27,TRBJ1-5,14
CAIRGGSTEAFF,TRBV10-3,TRBJ1-1,12
CASSSHRRTEEGGELFF,TRBV27,TRBJ2-2,17
CASSLSRAGLGYTF,TRBV27,TRBJ1-2,14
CAWSVTNTEAFF,TRBV30,TRBJ1-1,12
CASSALQGGYGTEAFF,TRBV9,TRBJ1-1,16
CASGLVRGQGRNEQFF,TRBV12-5,TRBJ2-1,16
CASSPGTGVNNSPLHF,TRBV19,TRBJ1-6,16
CASSLNPEETQYF,TRBV7-2,TRBJ2-5,13
CASSLVVVSGANVLTF,TRBV7-2,TRBJ2-6,16
CASSYSVSLAEWDEQFF,TRBV6-2/TRBV6-3,TRBJ2-1,17
CASRSVGTEGNTIYF,TRBV6-5,TRBJ1-3,15
CASADRGFSNQPQHF,TRBV19,TRBJ1-5,15
CASSQSSGTLNSPLHF,TRBV4-3,TRBJ1-6,16
CASSLDLWRQDSGNTIYF,TRBV7-2,TRBJ1-3,18
CASSLVAGDLLTAYEQYF,TRBV5-1,TRBJ2-7,18
CASSQRRTSGYGYTF,TRBV3-1/TRBV3-2,TRBJ1-2,15
CASSSLDLLGRFVFPYF,TRBV7-2,TRBJ2-4,17
CASSLERTGTTEAFF,TRBV5-1,TRBJ1-1,15
CASSPLGSEQYF,TRBV6-6,TRBJ2-7,12
CAWSPGQVSSPLHF,TRBV30,TRBJ1-6,14
CATSGTGSWETQYF,TRBV24-1,TRBJ2-5,14
CASSPLQGASYNEQFF,TRBV5-1,TRBJ2-1,16
CAWSRGAGGLTDTQYF,TRBV30,TRBJ2-3,16
CASGLAGVGTQYF,TRBV7-7,TRBJ2-5,13
CASSYGRVDYGYTF,TRBV6-5,TRBJ1-2,14
CASSVGTSGGQETQYF,TRBV9,TRBJ2-5,16
CASSQGTPRIIGGYTF,TRBV3-1/TRBV3-2,TRBJ1-2,16
CASSSTKYQGLKTQYF,TRBV7-6,TRBJ2-5,16
CASSSRTGGGDSPLHF,TRBV14,TRBJ1-6,16
CASSPQGLAGGPYEQYF,TRBV7-9,TRBJ2-7,17
CSAEGMGAADTQYF,TRBV29-1,TRBJ2-3,14
CASSQRPGNTIYF,TRBV14,TRBJ1-3,13
CASSYSGTGRRGYTF,TRBV6-5,TRBJ1-2,15
CATGLRANEKLFF,TRBV15,TRBJ1-4,13
CASSYKPVSYGNTIYF,TRBV6-5,TRBJ1-3,16
CASRLGQGARGYTF,TRBV3-1/TRBV3-2,TRBJ1-2,14